The clone carrying this TCR beta chain was found a few times. The antigen is unknown. These data originate in a study of metastatic and nonmetastatic thyroid tumors. Looking at the study overall: It was across blood and tumor or nodule tissue from malignant and benign thyroid patients that repertoires were compared.

Study conclusions and caveats: Compared with benign nodules, malignant thyroid tumors were reported to have significantly higher TCR beta diversity in both blood and tumor.

Original handling: CDR3 differences across clinicopathological groups were used to build a distant-metastasis classifier for papillary thyroid cancer. MiXCR re-clonotyped the PCR reads for TCRdb. TCRdb's processing, not the authors' own work, is the source of the V and J calls. This table holds approximately 40,000 clones, less than 60% found once. Patients had received no treatment of any kind before thyroid surgery. Germline V CDR1 and CDR2: SGHVS, FQNEAQ. The CDR3 is 14 amino acids. The V end lost 1 base, the J end lost 1 base, and 8 bases lay between the germline ends. Input material: tumor tissue. This rearrangement joins TRBV7-8 to TRBJ2-7; D is perhaps TRBD2 (5 bases). This clonotype was obtained from a male donor with papillary thyroid cancer or a benign thyroid nodule (not recorded which). Some clones in this sample may be carry-over from other donors' samples. The CDR3 loop is CASSLGGPSYEQYF. The CDR3 region has the DNA TGTGCCAGCAGCTTAGGCGGGCCGTCCTACGAGCAGTACTTC.